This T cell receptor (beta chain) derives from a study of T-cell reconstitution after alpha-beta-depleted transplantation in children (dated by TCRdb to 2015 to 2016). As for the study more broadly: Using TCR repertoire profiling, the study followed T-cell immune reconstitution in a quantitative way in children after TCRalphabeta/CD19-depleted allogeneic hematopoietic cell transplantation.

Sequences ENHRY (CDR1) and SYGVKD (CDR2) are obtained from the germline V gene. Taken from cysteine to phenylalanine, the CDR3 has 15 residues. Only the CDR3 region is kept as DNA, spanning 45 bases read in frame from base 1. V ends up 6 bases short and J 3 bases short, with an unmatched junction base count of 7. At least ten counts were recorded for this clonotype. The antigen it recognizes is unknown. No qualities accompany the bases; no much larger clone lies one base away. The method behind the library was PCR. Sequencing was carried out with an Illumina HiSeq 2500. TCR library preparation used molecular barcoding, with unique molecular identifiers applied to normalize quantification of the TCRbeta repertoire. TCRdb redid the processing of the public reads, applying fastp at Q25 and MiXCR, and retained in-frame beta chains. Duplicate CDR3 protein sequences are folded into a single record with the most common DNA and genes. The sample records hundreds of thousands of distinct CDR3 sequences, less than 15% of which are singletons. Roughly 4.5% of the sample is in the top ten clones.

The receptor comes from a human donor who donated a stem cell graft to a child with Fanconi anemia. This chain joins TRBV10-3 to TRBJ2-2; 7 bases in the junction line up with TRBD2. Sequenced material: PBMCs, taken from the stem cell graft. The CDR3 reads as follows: CAIRGGGPDTGELFF. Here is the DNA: TGTGCCATCAGGGGCGGGGGTCCGGACACCGGGGAGCTGTTTTTT.